A single sample is the source of the 9 T cell receptor beta chains below, sequenced in a study of CD8 T cells in Susac syndrome (dated by TCRdb to about 2019). The library was produced with the immunoSEQ multiplex PCR assay. RNA was extracted using the RNeasy kit, and about 0.45 to 1 microgram was reverse transcribed with random hexamers. TCRdb reprocessing: public reads trimmed at Q25 with fastp, clones called with MiXCR, in-frame beta chains kept. Rows matching on CDR3 protein sequence are summarized as one entry with the most common DNA and genes. A total of approximately 200,000 distinct CDR3 sequences appear in this sample, more than 90% of them only once. 0.093% of the sample is taken by the ten largest. Sample: CD4+ T cells from PBMCs. These receptors originate from a human donor with multiple sclerosis.

The gene calls are TRBV2 and TRBJ1-6; 9 bases are a match to TRBD1. The V segment lost 7 bases and the J segment 10 bases; nucleotides outside the gene matches: 8. Germline V gene lookup returns CDR1 SNHLY and CDR2 FYNNEI. The CDR3 has 14 residues. In DNA form, the CDR3 reads TGTGCCAGCACCTTGGACAGGGGAGGATCACCCCTCCACTTT. Encoded protein: CASTLDRGGSPLHF.

The chain recombines TRBV29-1 with TRBJ2-3; D not resolved. The CDR3 runs to 13 residues. The germline V and J ends were trimmed by 4 bases and 6 bases, with 14 bases remaining between them. The germline V gene encodes CDR1 SQVTM and CDR2 ANQGSEA. The DNA of the CDR3 is TGCAGCGTTGGCAGTCTAGTAGGGGATACGCAGTATTTT. Translating it yields CSVGSLVGDTQYF.

The J gene is TRBJ2-7, the V gene TRBV20-1, with D uncertain. Germline values: CDR1 DFQATT, CDR2 SNEGSKA (reference sequence). The CDR3 totals 11 residues. The CDR3 spells CSARIDYEQYF. The CDR3 DNA sequence: TGCTCCGCTAGGATCGACTACGAGCAGTACTTC.

This rearrangement joins TRBV20-1 to TRBJ2-4; perhaps D is TRBD1 or TRBD2 (6 bases each). The CDR3 has 13 residues. CDR1 and CDR2 (germline): DFQATT, SNEGSKA (reference sequence). Trimming left V 3 bases short and J 3 bases short, with 9 bases between. CDR3 in amino acids: CSASEGGKNIQYF. The CDR3 DNA follows: TGCAGTGCTAGCGAGGGGGGCAAAAACATTCAGTACTTC.

The rearrangement uses TRBV20-1 and TRBJ2-1, with 8 bases identical to TRBD2. The V and J ends lost 1 base and 0 bases, in that order; junction bases with no gene match: 5. The CDR3 length is 16 residues. In germline, CDR1 is DFQATT, CDR2 SNEGSKA (reference sequence). The CDR3 region is CSARVERESSYNEQFF. The CDR3 DNA reads as TGCAGTGCTAGAGTGGAGCGGGAGAGCTCCTACAATGAGCAGTTCTTC.

The sample holds one count of this clonotype. This chain's CDR3 is CASGTESYEQYF. The CDR3 bases are TGTGCCAGCGGGACGGAGAGCTACGAGCAGTACTTC. This chain joins TRBV9 and TRBJ2-7; D may match TRBD1 or TRBD2 (5 bases each). V lost 7 bases, J lost 3 bases, and 11 bases lay in between. The CDR3 runs to 12 residues. Germline V gives CDR1 SGDLS, CDR2 YYNGEE.

The CDR3 DNA reads as TGTGCCAGCAGCTTTTTTGACACCGGGGAGCTGTTTTTT. Translation: CASSFFDTGELFF. The V and J genes are TRBV5-4 and TRBJ2-2; D is undetermined. There are 13 residues in the CDR3. Germline-derived CDR1 and CDR2 are SGHNT and YYREEE (reference sequence). The V end was cut by 2 bases, the J end by 3 bases, with 5 bases between. Supplemented by reference TRBV5-4 and TRBJ2-2, the full variable domain reads ETGVTQSPTHLIKTRGQQVTLRCSSQSGHNTVSWYQQALGQGPQFIFQYYREEENGRGNFPPRFSGLQFPNYSSELNVNALELDDSALYLCASSFFDTGELFFGEGSRLTVL.

This rearrangement joins TRBV20-1 to TRBJ2-2, with D unresolved. This CDR3 region has 14 residues. Germline-derived CDR1 and CDR2 are DFQATT and SNEGSKA (reference sequence). Trimming stripped 3 bases from V and 3 bases from J, with 11 bases between. CDR3 coding DNA: TGCAGTGCTAGTTCCCACACCGACACCGGGGAGCTGTTTTTT. Protein product: CSASSHTDTGELFF.

The rearrangement links TRBV27 to TRBJ2-7; D might be TRBD2 (7 bases). Per the germline V gene, CDR1 is MNHEY and CDR2 is SMNVEV (reference sequence). The V end lost 8 bases, the J end lost 2 bases, and 16 bases lay between the germline ends. CDR3 length: 14 amino acids. CDR3: CASRRGAPPYEQYF. The CDR3 coding sequence is TGTGCCAGCCGACGGGGGGCGCCGCCCTACGAGCAGTACTTC.